Shown below are 27 T cell receptor beta chains from a single sample sequenced in a study of graft-versus-host responses after intestinal transplantation. Antigens of these TCRs are unknown. Produced via immunoSEQ multiplex PCR; TCRdb's table is partial and in-frame only. Counted here are about 90,000 clones, roughly 80% occurring once; the ten biggest clones make up approximately 0.78%. The sequences come from unstimulated CD4+ T cells sorted from spleen or lymph node cells, collected before intestinal transplant. Every receptor here comes from a human donor who received an intestinal transplant.

The chain uses TRBV6-6 and TRBJ2-1; TRBD1 matches at 11 bases. CDR3 length equals 15 residues. Trimming removed 7 bases from V and 7 bases from J; junction bases left unmatched: 9. Germline CDR1 is MNHNY and CDR2 is SVGAGI (reference sequence). The CDR3 DNA is TGTGCCAGCACTGACTGGGACAGGGGGATTAATGAGCAGTTCTTC. It encodes CASTDWDRGINEQFF.

This clone has more than one count but fewer than ten. The gene calls are TRBV9 and TRBJ2-3; 13 nucleotides line up with TRBD2. Germline CDR1 reads SGDLS; CDR2 reads YYNGEE. Trimming took 3 bases from V and 1 from J; bases not matched to a gene: 8. This CDR3 is built from 18 residues. CDR3 nucleotide sequence: TGTGCCAGCAGCGAACTAGCGGGAGGGCTCGGCGGCACAGATACGCAGTATTTT. As protein: CASSELAGGLGGTDTQYF.

The chain uses TRBV2 and TRBJ2-7, with 12 bases aligning to TRBD2. The CDR3 extends over 16 amino acids. V shed 4 bases and J 2 bases; nucleotides not matched to a gene: 6. CDR1 SNHLY and CDR2 FYNNEI come from the germline V gene. CDR3 residues: CASSGLAGAMTYEQYF. In DNA, the CDR3 is TGTGCCAGCAGTGGACTAGCGGGAGCAATGACCTACGAGCAGTACTTC.

The gene calls are TRBV28 and TRBJ1-1; D not resolved. This CDR3 has 11 residues. The V end was cut by 8 bases, the J end by 1 base, with 5 bases between. Germline V gives CDR1 MDHEN, CDR2 SYDVKM. The CDR3 region is CASHKNTEAFF. CDR3 sequence (DNA): TGTGCCAGCCACAAGAACACTGAAGCTTTCTTT.

The chain employs TRBV7-9 and TRBJ2-1; 8 bases fit TRBD1. The CDR3 sequence is 14 residues long. Germline-derived CDR1 and CDR2 are SEHNR and FQNEAQ (reference sequence). The V and J ends lost 10 bases and 5 bases, in that order; junction bases with no gene match: 10. In nucleotides, the CDR3 is TGTGCCACCCAGGACAGGGAATGGGACAATGAGCAGTTCTTC. It specifies CATQDREWDNEQFF.

The V call is TRBV9, the J call TRBJ2-3; D is ambiguous. The CDR3 has 15 amino acids. CDR1 is SGDLS, CDR2 YYNGEE, per germline. Trimming stripped 3 bases from V and 2 bases from J, with 13 bases between. The CDR3 sequence is CASSGRRFPTDTQYF. The CDR3 DNA reads TGTGCCAGCAGCGGACGGCGGTTTCCCACAGATACGCAGTATTTT.

This chain joins TRBV11-2 and TRBJ1-2, with 9 bases that match TRBD1. Germline CDR1 reads SGHAT; CDR2 reads FQNNGV. This CDR3 contains 14 residues. V lost 5 bases, J lost 5 bases, and 6 bases stayed unmatched. This chain's CDR3 is CASSEQGAIYGYTF. Written as DNA, the CDR3 is TGTGCCAGCAGCGAACAGGGGGCAATATATGGCTACACCTTC.

The V and J genes are TRBV6-1 and TRBJ1-4, with D possibly TRBD1 on 6 matching bases. With 3 bases removed from V and 6 bases from J, the gap between germline ends came to 14 bases. This CDR3 is 15 amino acids long. Per the germline V gene, CDR1 is MNHNS and CDR2 is SASEGT. Written as DNA, the CDR3 is TGTGCCAGCAGTGATATAGGGGGGGAAGATGAAAAACTGTTTTTT. Its protein product is CASSDIGGEDEKLFF.

This CDR3 is CASSSPGQGYQPQHF. The CDR3 coding sequence is TGTGCCAGCAGTTCACCGGGACAGGGGTATCAGCCCCAGCATTTT. J is TRBJ1-5 and V is TRBV28, with 10 positions matching TRBD1. The V segment lost 4 bases and the J segment 5 bases; nucleotides outside the gene matches: 5. The germline V gene encodes CDR1 MDHEN and CDR2 SYDVKM. The CDR3 spans 15 residues.

V is TRBV5-1 and J is TRBJ2-7; weak D call: TRBD1 (6 bases). Per the germline V gene, CDR1 is SGHRS and CDR2 is YFSETQ. The CDR3 runs 14 residues. The V end lost 4 bases, the J end lost 0 bases, and 11 bases lay between the germline ends. CDR3 sequence (DNA): TGCGCCAGCAGCGGGACAACCCTCTCCTACGAGCAGTACTTC. Translating it yields CASSGTTLSYEQYF.

CDR3 region: CASSFPGLAYEQYF. In DNA form, the CDR3 reads TGTGCCAGCAGCTTCCCGGGACTCGCCTACGAGCAGTACTTC. The rearrangement uses TRBV11-2 and TRBJ2-7, with D tentatively TRBD2 (6 bases). The CDR3 extends over 14 amino acids. The germline CDR1 and CDR2 sequences are SGHAT and FQNNGV. The V end lost 3 bases, the J end lost 2 bases, and 11 bases lay between the germline ends. The full variable domain, rest sourced from reference TRBV11-2 and TRBJ2-7, is EAGVAQSPRYKIIEKRQSVAFWCNPISGHATLYWYQQILGQGPKLLIQFQNNGVVDDSQLPKDRFSAERLKGVDSTLKIQPAKLEDSAVYLCASSFPGLAYEQYFGPGTRLTVT.

Regarding this clone: This specimen includes other DNA sequences encoding the same CDR3. The gene calls are TRBV5-1 and TRBJ2-1; 11 bases agree with TRBD2. With 3 bases clipped from V and 4 bases from J, the junction kept 3 bases outside the gene matches. The CDR3 contains 15 residues. The germline gives CDR1 SGHRS, CDR2 YFSETQ. Written as DNA, the CDR3 is TGCGCCAGCAGCTCCGGGACTAGCGGTTACAATGAGCAGTTCTTC. Amino acid sequence: CASSSGTSGYNEQFF.

This clone was seen a handful of times. The chain carries TRBV5-1 and TRBJ1-1; 8 positions agree with TRBD1. The CDR3 has 15 residues. Germline V gives CDR1 SGHRS, CDR2 YFSETQ. The V and J ends lost 0 bases and 7 bases, in that order; junction bases with no gene match: 8. CDR3 sequence: CASSLAGQGAGEAFF. DNA of the CDR3: TGCGCCAGCAGCTTGGCGGGCCAGGGGGCCGGTGAAGCTTTCTTT.

The chain couples TRBV10-3 to TRBJ1-2; 8 positions agree with TRBD1. CDR3 length: 14 residues. Trimming took 6 bases from V and 5 from J; bases not matched to a gene: 8. CDR1 and CDR2 (germline): ENHRY, SYGVKD. The CDR3 is CAIRPGQETYGYTF. DNA for the CDR3: TGTGCCATCAGACCGGGACAGGAGACTTATGGCTACACCTTC.

This clone was found once. V is TRBV10-3 and J is TRBJ2-5; the D gene is possibly TRBD2 (6 bases). The ends were cut back, 8 bases at V and 3 bases at J, with 13 bases in the middle. The germline V gene encodes CDR1 ENHRY and CDR2 SYGVKD. CDR3 size: 13 residues. The CDR3 bases are TGTGCCATCGGAGCGGGCAGTGAAGAGACCCAGTACTTC. Protein product: CAIGAGSEETQYF.

V gene TRBV11-2 combines with J gene TRBJ1-2, with 7 bases aligning to TRBD1. The CDR3 length is 15 residues. With V trimmed by 0 bases and J by 4 bases, 5 bases remained unmatched. Germline V gene data show CDR1 as SGHAT and CDR2 as FQNNGV. CDR3 nucleotides: TGTGCCAGCAGCTTAGATTGGACAGGATCCTATGGCTACACCTTC. Protein: CASSLDWTGSYGYTF.

The chain joins TRBV11-3 to TRBJ2-2; unclear D gene. V shed 1 base and J shed 3 bases, with 6 bases lying between them. Germline CDR1 and CDR2: SGHNT and YENEEA. The CDR3 is 14 residues long. The chain's CDR3 is CASSLVGYTGELFF. In nucleotides, the CDR3 is TGTGCCAGCAGCTTAGTCGGGTACACCGGGGAGCTGTTTTTT.

CDR3 in DNA: TGTGCCAGCAGCCACACCCAAAACAGGGTCTCTGGAAACACCATATATTTT. Protein product: CASSHTQNRVSGNTIYF. This chain connects TRBV7-9 to TRBJ1-3, with D maybe TRBD1 (6 bases). Germline V gene sequence: CDR1 SEHNR, CDR2 FQNEAQ (reference sequence). The CDR3 runs 17 residues. V shed 5 bases and J shed 0 bases, with 17 bases lying between them.

The gene calls are TRBV5-1 and TRBJ2-2; unclear D gene. The CDR3 consists of 16 residues. The germline CDR1 and CDR2 sequences are SGHRS and YFSETQ. Deletions cut 4 bases from V and 4 bases from J, with 17 bases between. The CDR3, as DNA: TGCGCCAGCAGCCTCTCGTTTGCGGTGAGCACCGGGGAGCTGTTTTTT. Protein sequence: CASSLSFAVSTGELFF.

The chain combines TRBV10-3 with TRBJ1-3; a weak D match, TRBD1 (5 bases). V was cut by 4 bases and J by 0 bases, with 7 bases left in between. The germline CDR1 and CDR2 sequences are ENHRY and SYGVKD. The CDR3 extends over 14 amino acids. The CDR3 here is CAISATDSGNTIYF. In DNA, the CDR3 is TGTGCCATCAGTGCGACAGACTCTGGAAACACCATATATTTT.

Worth noting for this clone: Other DNA sequences from this sample encode an identical CDR3 as well. V is TRBV18 and J is TRBJ1-3; 8 bases are shared with TRBD1. The ends lost 3 bases at V and 2 bases at J; junction bases unmatched: 3. CDR1 KGHSH and CDR2 LQKENI come from the germline V gene. The CDR3 sequence is 15 residues long. The DNA for the CDR3 is TGTGCCAGCTCACCCGGACAGGGAGCTGGAAACACCATATATTTT. Protein sequence: CASSPGQGAGNTIYF.

The rearrangement links TRBV5-1 to TRBJ2-5, with TRBD2 identical over 8 bases. V gave up 4 bases and J gave up 5 bases; unmatched junction bases: 10. CDR3 length: 15 residues. Per the germline V gene, CDR1 is SGHRS and CDR2 is YFSETQ. CDR3: CASSPGGDPGETQYF. The CDR3 DNA sequence: TGCGCCAGCAGCCCCGGGGGGGACCCCGGGGAGACCCAGTACTTC.

The chain uses TRBV5-4 and TRBJ2-2, with 7 bases lining up with TRBD1. Germline-derived CDR1 and CDR2 are SGHNT and YYREEE (reference sequence). Losses at the gene ends were 3 bases for V and 5 bases for J; bases not matched to a gene: 7. The CDR3 loop spans 15 amino acids. CDR3 in DNA: TGTGCCAGCAGCTCCGGGACAGTTGGTACCGGGGAGCTGTTTTTT. This encodes CASSSGTVGTGELFF.

The table lists this clone with a count of one. The chain has TRBV7-9 and TRBJ2-5, with 7 bases fitting TRBD1. This CDR3 is 18 amino acids long. The junction had 17 bases not matched to a gene; V was cut back by 6 bases and J by 1 base. Looked up from germline, CDR1 is SEHNR and CDR2 is FQNEAQ (reference sequence). The CDR3 DNA follows: TGTGCCAGCAGTATGCCTAACAAACCGGGACAGAGCCAAGAGACCCAGTACTTC. Its translation is CASSMPNKPGQSQETQYF.

V and J are TRBV7-2 and TRBJ1-2, with D unclear. This CDR3 spans 11 amino acids. The germline CDR1 and CDR2 sequences are SGHTA and FQGNSA. CDR3: CVSQVYYGYTF. The CDR3 bases are TGTGTCTCTCAGGTGTACTATGGCTACACCTTC.

This clone appeared a single time. The chain is built from TRBV7-8 and TRBJ2-7, with 8 bases aligning to TRBD2. Germline CDR1 is SGHVS and CDR2 is FQNEAQ. The CDR3 is 15 amino acids. The J segment lost 3 bases and the V segment lost 5 bases, leaving 9 bases of the junction unmatched. The CDR3 is CASSPTSGTFYEQYF. The CDR3 region has the DNA TGTGCCAGCAGCCCCACTAGCGGAACCTTCTACGAGCAGTACTTC.

The DNA of the CDR3 is TGTGCCAGCAGTTCGCAGGGAGGGGGGTTCTCAGATACGCAGTATTTT. It specifies CASSSQGGGFSDTQYF. J is TRBJ2-3 and V is TRBV28; D is possibly TRBD2 (7 bases). This CDR3 comprises 16 residues. V gave up 4 bases and J gave up 4 bases, with 18 bases separating them. The germline V gene encodes CDR1 MDHEN and CDR2 SYDVKM.